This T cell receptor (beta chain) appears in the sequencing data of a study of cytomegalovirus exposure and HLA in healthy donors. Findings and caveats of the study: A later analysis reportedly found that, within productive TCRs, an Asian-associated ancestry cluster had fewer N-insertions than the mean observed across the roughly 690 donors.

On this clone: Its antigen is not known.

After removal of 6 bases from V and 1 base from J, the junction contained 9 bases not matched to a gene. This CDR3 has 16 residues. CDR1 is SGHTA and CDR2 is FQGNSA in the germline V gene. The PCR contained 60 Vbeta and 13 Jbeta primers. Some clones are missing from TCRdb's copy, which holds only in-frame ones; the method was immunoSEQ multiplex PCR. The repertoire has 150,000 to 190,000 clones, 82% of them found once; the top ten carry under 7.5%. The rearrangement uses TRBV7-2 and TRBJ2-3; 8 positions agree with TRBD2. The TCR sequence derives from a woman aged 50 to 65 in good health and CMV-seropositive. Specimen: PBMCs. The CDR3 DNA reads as TGTGCCAGCAGACTAGGGGGGCGGGGGGGCACAGATACGCAGTATTTT. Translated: CASRLGGRGGTDTQYF.